Following are 30 T cell receptor beta chains from one sample sequenced in a study of metastatic and nonmetastatic thyroid tumors. MiXCR was used by TCRdb to re-call the PCR reads. The repertoire holds around 61,000 clones, with 25% to 30% as singletons. All patients reached thyroid surgery having received no treatment beforehand. The sequencing sample was made of blood. The receptor source for this set is a female donor with papillary thyroid cancer or a benign thyroid nodule (not recorded which). Some clones in this sample may be carry-over from other donors' samples.

This clone was counted at least ten times. The chain links TRBV6-5 to TRBJ2-1, with a tentative D call TRBD2 (5 bases). Germline lookup yields CDR1 MNHEY and CDR2 SVGAGI. This CDR3 region has 13 residues. Between the trimmed V and J ends, which lost 0 bases and 8 bases, there was a span of 8 bases. The CDR3 loop is CASSYSGSDEQFF. The CDR3 DNA reads TGTGCCAGCAGTTACTCAGGGAGTGATGAGCAGTTCTTC.

The rearrangement links TRBV12-3 or TRBV12-4 to TRBJ2-5, with 8 bases lining up with TRBD1. The trim removed 6 bases at V and 2 bases at J, leaving 8 bases unmatched. The CDR3 contains 15 residues. In nucleotides, the CDR3 is TGTGCCAGCAGGGGAGACAGGGGTGGGCAAGAGACCCAGTACTTC. The encoded protein is CASRGDRGGQETQYF.

This clone was detected only a few times. The chain couples TRBV12-5 to TRBJ1-2; D not resolved. This CDR3 spans 15 amino acids. Trimming left V 0 bases short and J 5 bases short, with 13 bases between. Per germline, CDR1 LGHNT and CDR2 FRNRAP. The CDR3 loop reads CASGLVIKSLYGYTF. In DNA form, the CDR3 reads TGTGCTAGTGGTTTGGTAATTAAGTCTTTATATGGCTACACCTTC.

This clone was recorded a few times. This chain joins TRBV27 and TRBJ2-7; 9 bases map to TRBD2. Germline CDR1 MNHEY, CDR2 SMNVEV (reference sequence). The CDR3 runs 15 residues. After removal of 9 bases from V and 5 bases from J, the junction contained 14 bases not matched to a gene. CDR3 residues: CARRGREGLRNEQYF. The CDR3 DNA sequence: TGTGCCAGGAGGGGGCGGGAGGGCCTAAGAAACGAGCAGTACTTC.

This clone was seen a few times. The CDR3 nucleotides are TGTGCCACCAGCAGACTCGGCATTTTGGGAGACACTGAAGCTTTCTTT. This codes for CATSRLGILGDTEAFF. The chain employs TRBV15 and TRBJ1-1; unclear D gene. The CDR3 spans 16 residues. Germline-derived CDR1 and CDR2 are LNHNV and YYDKDF (reference sequence). V shed 2 bases and J shed 3 bases, with 16 bases lying between them.

This clone was seen ten or more times. The chain recombines TRBV18 with TRBJ2-1; D tentatively fits TRBD1 or TRBD2 (5 bases each). The V gene lost 6 bases and the J gene lost 2 bases, with 11 bases spanning the gap. This CDR3 has 14 residues. CDR1 and CDR2 (germline): KGHSH, LQKENI. CDR3 nucleotide sequence: TGTGCCAGCTCCCCCCGGGACGCCTACAATGAGCAGTTCTTC. Translating it yields CASSPRDAYNEQFF.

The chain couples TRBV28 to TRBJ1-2, with D uncertain. Trimming removed 10 bases at V and 6 bases at J, with 9 bases between. The V gene's germline CDR1 is MDHEN and CDR2 SYDVKM. The CDR3 length is 10 residues. Here the CDR3 DNA reads TGTGCCATCCGGAGGGATGGCTACACCTTC. The encoded protein is CAIRRDGYTF.

The J gene is TRBJ1-4, the V gene TRBV5-8; the match to TRBD1 covers 8 bases. The CDR3 has 14 amino acids. The ends lost 4 bases at V and 6 bases at J; junction bases unmatched: 5. Germline CDR1 is SGHTS and CDR2 is YDEGEE. CDR3 nucleotides: TGTGCCAGCAGCAAGGGGACAGGTGATGAAAAACTGTTTTTT. This codes for CASSKGTGDEKLFF.

The chain combines TRBV5-6 with TRBJ2-2, with D perhaps TRBD1 (5 bases). Trimming removed 3 bases at V and 0 bases at J, with 15 bases between. Looked up from germline, CDR1 is SGHDT and CDR2 is YYEEEE. CDR3 length equals 17 residues. The CDR3 nucleotides read TGTGCCAGCAGCTCATCTAGACAGCCTTCGAACACCGGGGAGCTGTTTTTT. Protein sequence: CASSSSRQPSNTGELFF.

The V call is TRBV24-1, the J call TRBJ2-7; the D gene is possibly TRBD2 (6 bases). CDR3 length equals 13 residues. V was cut by 1 base and J by 6 bases, with 9 bases left in between. CDR1 and CDR2 (germline): KGHDR, SFDVKD. The CDR3 spells CATSDFPGSEQYF. CDR3 DNA: TGTGCCACCAGTGATTTCCCCGGGAGCGAGCAGTACTTC.

There are a few counts of this clone. V is TRBV24-1 and J is TRBJ2-3; tentative D call: TRBD1 (6 bases). The V gene's germline CDR1 is KGHDR and CDR2 SFDVKD. The CDR3 totals 16 residues. Trimming took off 5 bases at V and 1 base at J, with 15 bases between the two ends. In nucleotides, the CDR3 is TGTGCCACCAGTGGGGGTGGGGGCGCAGGCACAGATACGCAGTATTTT. Protein product: CATSGGGGAGTDTQYF.

V and J are TRBV6-1 and TRBJ2-1; D could derive from TRBD1 or TRBD2 (5 bases each). The CDR3 covers 13 residues. Germline V gives CDR1 MNHNS, CDR2 SASEGT. V shed 5 bases and J shed 7 bases, with 12 bases lying between them. CDR3: CASSTGTNNEQFF. In nucleotides, the CDR3 is TGTGCCAGCAGTACCGGGACGAATAATGAGCAGTTCTTC.

The chain joins TRBV20-1 to TRBJ1-5; 7 bases map to TRBD1. CDR3 size: 14 residues. Germline trimming cut 6 bases from V and 5 bases from J; bases unmatched to any gene: 10. The germline CDR1 and CDR2 sequences are DFQATT and SNEGSKA (reference sequence). The CDR3 reads CSAQRQGEYQPQHF. CDR3 DNA sequence: TGCAGTGCCCAAAGACAGGGCGAATATCAGCCCCAGCATTTT.

V is TRBV28 and J is TRBJ2-5; 9 bases match TRBD2. Germline CDR1 is MDHEN and CDR2 is SYDVKM. Trimming at V came to 3 bases and at J to 5 bases, leaving 7 bases not matched to a gene. CDR3 length: 15 residues. DNA for the CDR3: TGTGCCAGCAGTTTGGGCGGGGGGGCCAGGGAGACCCAGTACTTC. This translates into CASSLGGGARETQYF.

The V gene is TRBV5-6, the J gene TRBJ2-2; 10 bases are shared with TRBD1. CDR1 and CDR2 from the germline V gene are SGHDT and YYEEEE. This CDR3 is 15 amino acids long. The junction had 5 bases not matched to a gene; V was cut back by 4 bases and J by 5 bases. This chain's CDR3 is CASSPGQGKTGELFF. CDR3 nucleotide sequence: TGTGCCAGCAGCCCGGGACAGGGGAAGACCGGGGAGCTGTTTTTT.

This CDR3 reads CASSAQPTSAYNEQFF. As DNA, the CDR3 is TGTGCCAGCAGCGCCCAGCCAACTAGCGCATACAATGAGCAGTTCTTC. The rearrangement uses TRBV9 and TRBJ2-1, with 7 bases that match TRBD2. V lost 3 bases, J lost 4 bases, and 10 bases stayed unmatched. The CDR3 runs to 16 residues. CDR1 is SGDLS, CDR2 YYNGEE, per germline.

With respect to this clone: Since a much larger clone is just one base distant, this may be a read error. The genes are TRBV30 and TRBJ1-2, with D tentatively TRBD1 (6 bases). The CDR3 contains 17 residues. Germline CDR1 is GTSNPN and CDR2 is SVGIG (reference sequence). The CDR3 region has the DNA TGTGCCTGGAGTTGGCGTACAGGGCGGATCTCGTCTTATGGCTGCACCTTC. It encodes CAWSWRTGRISSYGCTF.

The chain links TRBV25-1 to TRBJ1-5; D is uncertain. V lost 3 bases and J lost 4, with 10 bases in between. The CDR3 consists of 14 residues. In germline, CDR1 is MGHDK, CDR2 SYGVNS. The CDR3 bases are TGTGCCAGCAGTGAGGGAGGGTCGAATCAGCCCCAGCATTTT. It is translated as CASSEGGSNQPQHF.

For this clone: This sample includes further DNA sequences coding for the same CDR3. V and J are TRBV5-1 and TRBJ2-2; possible D gene TRBD2, 5 bases. This CDR3 comprises 15 residues. With 0 bases removed from V and 6 bases from J, the gap between germline ends came to 12 bases. Germline values: CDR1 SGHRS, CDR2 YFSETQ. The CDR3 sequence: CASSLGPSEAGELFF. The DNA for the CDR3 is TGCGCCAGCAGCTTGGGACCCTCGGAGGCCGGGGAGCTGTTTTTT.

Of note for this clone: Other DNA sequences in the sample encode the same CDR3. The J gene is TRBJ2-3, the V gene TRBV5-1; D is perhaps TRBD2 (5 bases). The CDR3 sequence is 15 residues long. The V end lost 5 bases, the J end lost 5 bases, and 18 bases lay between the germline ends. Per the germline V gene, CDR1 is SGHRS and CDR2 is YFSETQ. DNA of the CDR3: TGCGCCAGCAGACTCACGCCCGGGAAGCGAGATACGCAGTATTTT. Translation gives CASRLTPGKRDTQYF.

CDR3 amino acids: CASGGKGVEAAYEQYF. The CDR3 nucleotides are TGTGCTAGTGGTGGGAAAGGGGTGGAGGCGGCGTACGAGCAGTACTTC. V usage is TRBV12-5 and J usage is TRBJ2-7; D is possibly TRBD1 or TRBD2 (5 bases each). CDR3 length: 16 amino acids. Germline V gene data show CDR1 as LGHNT and CDR2 as FRNRAP. V was trimmed by 5 bases and J by 4 bases, leaving 21 bases between them.

This clone is judged medium-sized. This chain links TRBV7-9 with TRBJ1-1; D remains ambiguous. V was trimmed by 7 bases and J by 4 bases, leaving 10 bases between them. The CDR3 is 12 amino acids. Germline CDR1 reads SEHNR; CDR2 reads FQNEAQ (reference sequence). The CDR3 bases are TGTGCCAGCACCCAAGGGAGCACTGAAGCTTTCTTT. Translated: CASTQGSTEAFF.

This clone came up many times. DNA of the CDR3: TGTGCCAGCAGTTATGTGCAGGCGACCACGAGCTCCTATAATTCACCCCTCCACTTT. Protein: CASSYVQATTSSYNSPLHF. The chain combines TRBV6-2 or TRBV6-3 with TRBJ1-6, with D hard to call. CDR3 length: 19 residues. Trimming pared 3 bases from V and 0 bases from J, leaving 18 bases between. Germline CDR1 is MNHEY and CDR2 is SVGEGT.

The rearrangement joins TRBV6-9 to TRBJ1-2; TRBD1 is a possible D gene (6 bases). Trimming removed 4 bases at V and 5 bases at J, with 8 bases between. CDR3 length: 12 amino acids. Germline CDR1 reads MNHGY; CDR2 reads SVAAGI. The CDR3 DNA reads TGTGCCAGCAGTTCCGGACAGTATGGCTACACCTTC. Translation: CASSSGQYGYTF.

The genes are TRBV12-3 or TRBV12-4 and TRBJ1-5, with a possible D match to TRBD1 (5 bases). The CDR3 has 14 amino acids. Trimming removed 4 bases at V and 4 bases at J, with 11 bases between. The CDR3 loop is CASSSGTENQPQHF. CDR3 nucleotide sequence: TGTGCCAGCAGTTCCGGGACGGAAAATCAGCCCCAGCATTTT.

At least ten counts were recorded for this clone. The chain is built from TRBV27 and TRBJ1-6, with 7 nucleotides matching TRBD1. V lost 6 bases to trimming and J lost 6 bases; unmatched junction nucleotides: 5. CDR3 size: 14 residues. Germline CDR1 MNHEY, CDR2 SMNVEV (reference sequence). In DNA form, the CDR3 reads TGTGCCAGCAGGTCAGGGGGAATTAATTCACCCCTCCACTTT. Amino acid sequence: CASRSGGINSPLHF.

This clone was counted a few times. This rearrangement joins TRBV6-5 to TRBJ2-7; D perhaps matches TRBD1 (5 bases). V lost 7 bases and J 7 bases, leaving 11 bases between the germline ends. The CDR3 is 11 amino acids. In germline, CDR1 is MNHEY, CDR2 SVGAGI. The CDR3 here is CASTLGAEQYF. The CDR3 DNA is TGTGCCAGCACCCTTGGGGCGGAGCAGTACTTC.

The chain has TRBV19 and TRBJ1-2; TRBD1 agrees at 9 bases. Germline V gene sequence: CDR1 LNHDA, CDR2 SQIVND (reference sequence). The V gene end was trimmed by 5 bases and the J gene end by 4 bases; junction bases not matched to a gene: 8. CDR3 length: 15 amino acids. The CDR3 nucleotides read TGTGCCAGTAGTCTCTCAACAGGGGGCGGCTATGGCTACACCTTC. Translation gives CASSLSTGGGYGYTF.

Turning to this clone: At one of its ends the junction is not consistent with the germline gene, which may arise from a read error. Other DNA sequences in the sample encode the same CDR3. This chain links TRBV6-2 or TRBV6-3 with TRBJ2-3, with D uncertain. CDR3 length equals 14 residues. The V gene's germline CDR1 is MNHEY and CDR2 SVGEGT. The DNA of the CDR3 is TGTGCCAGCAGTTACCCGAGTTGGGCAGATACGCAGTATTTC. Translating gives CASSYPSWADTQYF.

The gene calls are TRBV4-3 and TRBJ2-3, with D hard to call. V lost 1 base, J lost 4 bases, and 12 bases lay in between. CDR1 is LGHNA, CDR2 YSLEER, per germline. The CDR3 runs to 15 residues. The CDR3 reads CASSQVSAGADTQYF. In DNA, the CDR3 is TGCGCCAGCAGCCAAGTATCGGCAGGAGCAGATACGCAGTATTTT.